Presented here are 22 T cell receptor beta chains from one specimen sequenced in a study of low-dose radiotherapy and immunotherapy resistance in tumors. TRAV- and TRBV-specific primers, spanning alpha and beta chains, primed first-strand cDNA. For amplifying TCRs, the PCR ran for about 20 cycles with Phusion, which was used together with a constant-region primer and the adapter on the V primers. In TCRdb, the reads were re-called with MiXCR into one record per CDR3 protein. The sample lists approximately 7,200 distinct CDR3 sequences; more than 65% were seen once. These receptor sequences come from a human donor with advanced metastatic prostate, ovarian, gallbladder or colorectal cancer (not recorded which). This table probably holds off-target reads from a library built for another chain.

The chain recombines TRBV7-9 with TRBJ2-1; D is perhaps TRBD2 (5 bases). V lost 5 bases and J 13 bases, leaving 15 bases between the germline ends. This CDR3 spans 12 amino acids. Germline values: CDR1 SEHNR, CDR2 FQNEAQ (reference sequence). The DNA for the CDR3 is TGTGCCAGCAGCCTCGACCGGGGTCAACAGTTCTTC. This codes for CASSLDRGQQFF.

The V gene is TRBV11-1, the J gene TRBJ2-7, with D perhaps matching TRBD1 (6 bases). Looked up from germline, CDR1 is SGHAT and CDR2 is FQDESV (reference sequence). Trimming shortened V by 6 bases and J by 3 bases, and 6 bases separated the two germline ends. The CDR3 loop spans 11 amino acids. CDR3 sequence: CASRDSYEQYF. CDR3 DNA: TGTGCCAGCAGGGACAGCTACGAGCAGTACTTC.

The CDR3 DNA reads TGTGCCAGCAGCTGGATACCAGGGGGCGCTTGGACTGAAGCTTTCTTT. It is translated as CASSWIPGGAWTEAFF. The chain carries TRBV11-3 and TRBJ1-1, with 8 bases matching TRBD1. V was clipped by 4 bases and J by 5 bases; unmatched bases: 12. Germline values: CDR1 SGHNT, CDR2 YENEEA. The CDR3 contains 16 residues.

This clonotype was counted a few times. The chain links TRBV11-2 to TRBJ2-2; weak D call: TRBD1 (5 bases). Germline V gene lookup returns CDR1 SGHAT and CDR2 FQNNGV. This CDR3 is built from 11 residues. V was clipped by 4 bases and J by 10 bases, with 7 bases between them. As DNA, the CDR3 is TGTGCCAGCAGCTATGGGGCGGAGCTGTTTTTT. Translated: CASSYGAELFF.

This clonotype was observed a handful of times. This sequence joins TRBV7-9 and TRBJ2-1; 8 bases are shared with TRBD2. The length of the CDR3 is 15 residues. The junction had 8 bases not matched to a gene; V was cut back by 5 bases and J by 5 bases. Germline V lookup: CDR1 SEHNR, CDR2 FQNEAQ (reference sequence). In DNA, the CDR3 is TGTGCCAGCAGCGGGAGCGGGAGCTCTCACAATGAGCAGTTCTTC. Translating gives CASSGSGSSHNEQFF.

This clonotype has more than one count but fewer than ten. The rearrangement links TRBV5-1 to TRBJ1-5; no reliable D call. Trimming cost V 1 base and J 5 bases, with 7 bases left between them. Germline values: CDR1 SGHRS, CDR2 YFSETQ. CDR3 length: 13 residues. The CDR3, as DNA: TGCGCCAGCAGCTTGACCAAAGATCAGCCCCAGCATTTT. This translates into CASSLTKDQPQHF.

The chain is built from TRBV6-1 and TRBJ2-1; 7 bases line up with TRBD2. The junction had 10 bases not matched to a gene; V was cut back by 7 bases and J by 7 bases. Germline V CDR1 and CDR2: MNHNS, SASEGT. The CDR3 consists of 14 residues. CDR3 nucleotide sequence: TGTGCCAGCACCCTCAGACTAGCCGGGAATGAGCAGTTCTTC. It translates to CASTLRLAGNEQFF.

The chain carries TRBV3-1 and TRBJ2-7; D is unresolved. Per the germline V gene, CDR1 is LGHDT and CDR2 is YNNKEL (reference sequence). The CDR3 length is 15 residues. V was shortened by 1 base and J by 3 bases, with 13 bases between the two germline ends. CDR3 protein: CASSQGGSSIYEQYF. The CDR3 bases are TGTGCCAGCAGCCAAGGTGGTAGCTCCATCTACGAGCAGTACTTC.

V usage is TRBV29-1 and J usage is TRBJ2-1; D gene uncertain. Germline V lookup: CDR1 SQVTM, CDR2 ANQGSEA. The CDR3 loop spans 14 amino acids. The V and J ends lost 6 bases and 0 bases respectively, with 12 bases between them. CDR3 protein: CSVGLQSSYNEQFF. The CDR3 region has the DNA TGCAGCGTCGGCCTACAGAGCTCCTACAATGAGCAGTTCTTC.

The chain employs TRBV11-2 and TRBJ2-5; 10 bases agree with TRBD1. Germline CDR1 reads SGHAT; CDR2 reads FQNNGV. This CDR3 is 16 amino acids long. V gave up 1 base and J gave up 5 bases; unmatched junction bases: 7. This CDR3 is CASSLVTGGVGETQYF. CDR3 bases: TGTGCCAGCAGCTTAGTGACAGGGGGCGTTGGGGAGACCCAGTACTTC.

The chain uses TRBV19 and TRBJ1-2; no reliable D call. Germline CDR1 and CDR2: LNHDA and SQIVND (reference sequence). V lost 9 bases and J 0 bases, leaving 11 bases between the germline ends. The length of the CDR3 is 13 residues. The CDR3 protein is CASKGDTNYGYTF. The CDR3 nucleotides read TGTGCCAGCAAAGGAGACACTAACTATGGCTACACCTTC.

With respect to this clonotype: One end of the junction fails to match germline, which may point to a read error. The chain is built from TRBV5-3 and TRBJ1-3; D not certain. TRBV5-3 is sorted into the ORF group, with uncertain function. CDR3 length: 15 amino acids. CDR3 in amino acids: CASSLDRYSGNTIYF. Written as DNA, the CDR3 is TGTGCCAGCAGCTTGGATAGATACTCTGGAAACACCATATATTTT.

The chain couples TRBV10-3 to TRBJ2-3; 7 bases map to TRBD1. The CDR3 has 14 residues. After removal of 7 bases from V and 0 bases from J, the junction contained 4 bases not matched to a gene. Germline CDR1 is ENHRY and CDR2 is SYGVKD. The chain's CDR3 is CAINRGTSTDTQYF. Written as DNA, the CDR3 is TGTGCCATCAACAGGGGAACTAGCACAGATACGCAGTATTTT.

The chain has TRBV4-2 and TRBJ2-7, with 9 bases that match TRBD1. Germline CDR1 LGHNA, CDR2 YNFKEQ. The CDR3 consists of 17 residues. V lost 0 bases, J lost 1 base, and 7 bases stayed unmatched. The CDR3 DNA sequence: TGTGCCAGCAGCCAAGAGGGGGAGGGACAGGGTTCCTACGAGCAGTACTTC. Amino acid sequence: CASSQEGEGQGSYEQYF.

The chain recombines TRBV19 with TRBJ1-1; TRBD1 is a possible D gene (6 bases). The CDR3 runs to 13 residues. Trimming cost V 4 bases and J 4 bases, with 10 bases left between them. Germline-derived CDR1 and CDR2 are LNHDA and SQIVND (reference sequence). CDR3 protein: CASSKQGPTEAFF. CDR3 nucleotide sequence: TGTGCCAGTAGTAAACAGGGTCCCACTGAAGCTTTCTTT.

V gene TRBV5-6 combines with J gene TRBJ2-1, with D tentatively TRBD1 or TRBD2 (6 bases each). Germline V CDR1 and CDR2: SGHDT, YYEEEE. V dropped 2 bases and J dropped 9 bases, with 18 bases sitting between them. The CDR3 is 15 amino acids. CDR3 amino acids: CASSFEGGLIGEQFF. The CDR3 nucleotides read TGTGCCAGCAGCTTTGAGGGGGGCCTAATCGGTGAGCAGTTCTTC.

The chain combines TRBV11-2 with TRBJ2-2; 10 nucleotides line up with TRBD2. This CDR3 contains 16 residues. CDR1 is SGHAT, CDR2 FQNNGV, per germline. V shed 2 bases and J 7 bases; nucleotides not matched to a gene: 7. The CDR3 here is CASSLNLAGAGGELFF. Written as DNA, the CDR3 is TGTGCCAGCAGCTTAAATCTAGCGGGGGCGGGCGGGGAGCTGTTTTTT. Using reference TRBV11-2 and TRBJ2-2 for the parts outside the CDR3, the full variable domain is EAGVAQSPRYKIIEKRQSVAFWCNPISGHATLYWYQQILGQGPKLLIQFQNNGVVDDSQLPKDRFSAERLKGVDSTLKIQPAKLEDSAVYLCASSLNLAGAGGELFFGEGSRLTVL.

The chain recombines TRBV14 with TRBJ1-1, with unresolved D. This CDR3 is 14 amino acids long. V lost 0 bases to trimming and J lost 8 bases, with 13 bases between them. Germline V gives CDR1 SGHDN, CDR2 FVKESK. CDR3: CASSQDSRWGEAFF. The CDR3 DNA is TGTGCCAGCAGCCAAGATTCACGGTGGGGAGAAGCTTTCTTT.

This clonotype appeared a single time. The rearrangement uses TRBV5-1 and TRBJ2-7; the match to TRBD1 covers 7 bases. There are 14 residues in the CDR3. V dropped 3 bases and J dropped 0; count of bases not matched to a gene: 3. The germline gives CDR1 SGHRS, CDR2 YFSETQ. CDR3 in amino acids: CASSWDSSSYEQYF. DNA for the CDR3: TGCGCCAGCAGCTGGGACAGCAGCTCCTACGAGCAGTACTTC.

This clonotype appeared once. A read error may produce the germline difference seen at one junction end. This chain uses TRBV2 with TRBJ2-5; no clear D gene. Germline CDR1 is SNHLY and CDR2 is FYNNEI. This CDR3 is 12 amino acids long. In nucleotides, the CDR3 is TGTGCCAGCAGTGACGGATGGGTGTCAGGTACCTTC. This sequence encodes CASSDGWVSGTF.

The chain employs TRBV3-1 and TRBJ2-1; TRBD2 matches 11 bases. In germline, CDR1 is LGHDT, CDR2 YNNKEL (reference sequence). This CDR3 is built from 15 residues. V was pared by 6 bases and J by 8 bases, with 9 bases of the junction left unmatched. This chain's CDR3 is CASSQNLAGGHEQFF. The CDR3 coding sequence is TGTGCCAGCAGTCAAAATCTAGCGGGGGGACATGAGCAGTTCTTC.

The V gene is TRBV5-1, the J gene TRBJ2-2; either TRBD1 or TRBD2 may fit D (5 bases each). V was clipped by 0 bases and J by 6 bases, with 12 bases between them. CDR1 SGHRS and CDR2 YFSETQ come from the germline V gene. The CDR3 totals 15 residues. CDR3: CASSLDGAPSGELFF. The CDR3 DNA sequence: TGCGCCAGCAGCTTGGACGGGGCCCCCTCCGGGGAGCTGTTTTTT. Variable domain in full (rest from reference TRBV5-1 and TRBJ2-2): KAGVTQTPRYLIKTRGQQVTLSCSPISGHRSVSWYQQTPGQGLQFLFEYFSETQRNKGNFPGRFSGRQFSNSRSEMNVSTLELGDSALYLCASSLDGAPSGELFFGEGSRLTVL.